These 8 T cell receptor beta chains originate from one sample sequenced in a study of blood T cell repertoires in COVID-19. Profiled with immunoSEQ multiplex PCR; TCRdb holds only in-frame clones, not every one. The sample comprises about 34,000 clones, more than 70% of which are singletons, and roughly 14% rests with the top ten. The sample was peripheral blood. The origin of the receptors is an elderly man with active or convalescent COVID-19.

In this sample, this clone turned up a few times. The V gene is TRBV29-1, the J gene TRBJ1-6; D unresolved. CDR3 size: 13 residues. V gave up 5 bases and J gave up 4 bases, with 9 bases separating them. The germline V gene has CDR1 SQVTM and CDR2 ANQGSEA. The CDR3 is CSVQEGYNSPLHF. The CDR3 coding sequence is TGCAGCGTTCAGGAAGGTTATAATTCACCCCTCCACTTT.

V is TRBV30 and J is TRBJ2-7, with D possibly being TRBD2 (5 bases). V was shortened by 2 bases and J by 2 bases, with 7 bases between the two germline ends. Germline V gene data show CDR1 as GTSNPN and CDR2 as SVGIG (reference sequence). This CDR3 is 12 amino acids long. The CDR3 DNA sequence: TGTGCCTGGAGTATAGCGACCTACGAGCAGTACTTC. Translating it yields CAWSIATYEQYF. The whole variable domain, filled in from reference TRBV30 and TRBJ2-7, reads SQTIHQWPATLVQPVGSPLSLECTVEGTSNPNLYWYRQAAGRGLQLLFYSVGIGQISSEVPQNLSASRPQDRQFILSSKKLLLSDSGFYLCAWSIATYEQYFGPGTRLTVT.

V is TRBV30 and J is TRBJ2-3, with TRBD2 matching over 11 bases. The CDR3 covers 16 residues. V shed 2 bases, J shed 0 bases, and the junction held 4 bases outside the gene matches. Germline-derived CDR1 and CDR2 are GTSNPN and SVGIG (reference sequence). In nucleotides, the CDR3 is TGTGCCTGGAGTCCCGGGACTAGCGGTAGCACAGATACGCAGTATTTT. Amino acids: CAWSPGTSGSTDTQYF.

The chain employs TRBV10-1 and TRBJ1-1; D remains ambiguous. This CDR3 is built from 13 residues. V was trimmed by 2 bases and J by 2 bases, leaving 6 bases between them. The germline CDR1 and CDR2 sequences are WNHNN and SYGVQD (reference sequence). The CDR3 nucleotides read TGCGCCAGCAGTGAGAATTTAAACACTGAAGCTTTCTTT. Residues: CASSENLNTEAFF.

The J gene is TRBJ2-7, the V gene TRBV28, with 7 bases matching TRBD1. The V gene's germline CDR1 is MDHEN and CDR2 SYDVKM. The CDR3 is 13 residues long. J was trimmed by 3 bases and V by 6 bases; bases with no gene match: 5. CDR3 residues: CASRGTAIYEQYF. The CDR3 DNA reads as TGTGCCAGCAGGGGGACAGCGATCTACGAGCAGTACTTC.

The V gene is TRBV28, the J gene TRBJ2-7, with TRBD2 identical over 9 bases. CDR3 length: 14 amino acids. With V trimmed by 5 bases and J by 5 bases, 7 bases remained unmatched. Germline V lookup: CDR1 MDHEN, CDR2 SYDVKM. CDR3 nucleotide sequence: TGTGCCAGCAGTCCCGGGACTAGCCTAGACGAGCAGTACTTC. This gives the protein CASSPGTSLDEQYF.

The CDR3 nucleotides read TGTGCCAGCAGTAAGACTAGCGGGAGTTACAATGAGCAGTTCTTC. Its protein is CASSKTSGSYNEQFF. This chain joins TRBV7-2 and TRBJ2-1, with TRBD2 matching over 12 bases. This CDR3 is built from 15 residues. V trimming: 6 bases; J trimming: 4 bases; junction bases outside the gene matches: 4. Germline loops: CDR1 SGHTA, CDR2 FQGNSA.

The rearrangement uses TRBV18 and TRBJ1-4, with a possible D match to TRBD1 (5 bases). The V end lost 5 bases, the J end lost 0 bases, and 7 bases lay between the germline ends. Germline values: CDR1 KGHSH, CDR2 LQKENI. The CDR3 covers 14 residues. Written as DNA, the CDR3 is TGTGCCAGCTCAGGGACTTCAACTAATGAAAAACTGTTTTTT. This gives the protein CASSGTSTNEKLFF.